One sample yielded the 24 T cell receptor beta chains listed below, sequenced in a study of post-analysis software for immune sequencing data. The study, taken as a whole, reports: Patients used four to six TRBV segments, including TRBV5-6, TRBV5-1 and TRBV20-1, more often than controls.

Unique molecular identifiers were present in the TCR beta cDNA libraries. TCRdb processed the PCR reads anew with MiXCR; each CDR3 protein has one entry. Among roughly 540,000 distinct CDR3 sequences listed, 30% to 40% were seen once. Which antigens these TCRs recognize remains unknown. Sequencing was done on a sample of blood. The receptors were gathered from a girl aged 2 to 17 with multiple sclerosis.

V is TRBV20-1 and J is TRBJ2-7, with a possible D match to TRBD2 (7 bases). The J call is in doubt because the DNA end fits TRBJ2-5 better. Germline V CDR1 and CDR2: DFQATT, SNEGSKA (reference sequence). This CDR3 is built from 16 residues. CDR3 nucleotide sequence: TGCAGTGCTAGAGATACCCAACGGGGGGCCCGGGAGACCCAGTACTTC. Translation: CSARDTQRGARETQYF.

The J gene is TRBJ1-1, the V gene TRBV5-5; D gene unclear. The CDR3 has 13 amino acids. CDR1 is SGHKS and CDR2 is YYEKEE in the germline V gene (reference sequence). Trimming stripped 2 bases from V and 1 base from J, with 6 bases between. CDR3 sequence (DNA): TGTGCCAGCAGCTTTTGGCAGAACACTGAAGCTTTCTTT. Translated, it gives CASSFWQNTEAFF. The full variable domain, with the rest looked up from reference TRBV5-5 and TRBJ1-1, is DAGVTQSPTHLIKTRGQQVTLRCSPISGHKSVSWYQQVLGQGPQFIFQYYEKEERGRGNFPDRFSARQFPNYSSELNVNALLLGDSALYLCASSFWQNTEAFFGQGTRLTVV.

DNA for the CDR3: TGTGCCAGCAGCTTACCTGGTCGCGTGGATTCACCCCTCCACTTT. It is translated as CASSLPGRVDSPLHF. This chain joins TRBV11-2 and TRBJ1-6; D is unclear. CDR3 length equals 15 residues. CDR1 SGHAT and CDR2 FQNNGV come from the germline V gene. Trimming pared 2 bases from V and 8 bases from J, leaving 13 bases between. Complete variable domain (other parts from reference TRBV11-2 and TRBJ1-6): EAGVAQSPRYKIIEKRQSVAFWCNPISGHATLYWYQQILGQGPKLLIQFQNNGVVDDSQLPKDRFSAERLKGVDSTLKIQPAKLEDSAVYLCASSLPGRVDSPLHFGNGTRLTVT.

The rearrangement links TRBV20-1 to TRBJ1-6, with a possible D match to TRBD1 (6 bases). Germline CDR1 and CDR2: DFQATT and SNEGSKA (reference sequence). This CDR3 has 13 amino acids. The ends were cut back, 2 bases at V and 6 bases at J, with 8 bases in the middle. For the CDR3, the DNA is TGCAGTGCTAGACGGACAGTTAATTCACCCCTCCACTTT. Translation: CSARRTVNSPLHF.

On this clonotype: The junction and the germline gene differ at one end; a read error may be behind it. The rearrangement uses TRBV10-3 and TRBJ2-6; tentative D call: TRBD1 (5 bases). Germline V CDR1 and CDR2: ENHRY, SYGVKD. The CDR3 runs 16 residues. CDR3 protein: CAISDPLFSGANVRTF. The CDR3 region has the DNA TGTGCCATCAGCGATCCACTTTTTTCTGGGGCCAACGTCCGGACTTTC.

As for this clonotype: Being one base from a much bigger clone, this may be a read error. The rearrangement uses TRBV11-2 and TRBJ2-1; D unclear. Germline CDR1 SGHAT, CDR2 FQNNGV. This CDR3 contains 13 residues. In nucleotides, the CDR3 is TGTGCCAGCAGCTTACCGGTGCGCGACGAGCAGGTCTTC. Its translation is CASSLPVRDEQVF. Variable domain in full (rest from reference TRBV11-2 and TRBJ2-1): EAGVAQSPRYKIIEKRQSVAFWCNPISGHATLYWYQQILGQGPKLLIQFQNNGVVDDSQLPKDRFSAERLKGVDSTLKIQPAKLEDSAVYLCASSLPVRDEQVFGPGTRLTVL.

This clonotype was detected only a few times. The chain combines TRBV14 with TRBJ2-7, with D perhaps given as TRBD1 or TRBD2 (5 bases each). CDR1 and CDR2 (germline): SGHDN, FVKESK. This CDR3 comprises 15 residues. The ends were cut back, 1 base at V and 3 bases at J, with 13 bases in the middle. CDR3 amino acids: CASSQGGQGVYEQYF. CDR3 in DNA: TGTGCCAGCAGCCAAGGTGGGCAGGGAGTCTACGAGCAGTACTTC.

This clonotype was detected only a few times. The rearrangement uses TRBV15 and TRBJ2-5; no firm D call. The CDR3 spans 14 residues. V was pared by 5 bases and J by 3 bases, with 13 bases between. Looked up from germline, CDR1 is LNHNV and CDR2 is YYDKDF (reference sequence). The CDR3 coding sequence is TGTGCCACCAGCCCCCAACTTGGGGAAGAGACCCAGTACTTC. Translation: CATSPQLGEETQYF.

The V gene is TRBV5-1, the J gene TRBJ2-7; maybe TRBD2 (5 bases). The CDR3 is 14 amino acids. CDR1 is SGHRS and CDR2 is YFSETQ in the germline V gene. V was pared by 0 bases and J by 10 bases, with 17 bases between. In nucleotides, the CDR3 is TGCGCCAGCAGCTTGGACATTTCGGGGTCCACCCAGTACTTC. Protein product: CASSLDISGSTQYF.

The count of this clonotype is one. Compared with germline, one end of the junction differs, possibly owing to a read error. The rearrangement links TRBV12-3 or TRBV12-4 to TRBJ2-3; 11 positions agree with TRBD2. CDR3 length equals 17 residues. CDR3 sequence (DNA): TGTGCCAGCAGTGGCAACCCTAGCGGGGGGAACACAGATACGGAGTATTTT. Protein product: CASSGNPSGGNTDTEYF.

There are a few counts of this clonotype. The rearrangement uses TRBV7-9 and TRBJ1-2, with D maybe TRBD1 (5 bases). Trimming shortened V by 3 bases and J by 3 bases, and 14 bases separated the two germline ends. This CDR3 has 15 amino acids. Per the germline V gene, CDR1 is SEHNR and CDR2 is FQNEAQ (reference sequence). CDR3 DNA sequence: TGTGCCAGCAGCTTGATCTTCGACAGAGACTATGGCTACACCTTC. Translating it yields CASSLIFDRDYGYTF.

The chain employs TRBV29-1 and TRBJ2-5; 10 bases agree with TRBD1. Trimming cost V 8 bases and J 2 bases; bases outside gene matches: 17. The CDR3 runs to 17 residues. CDR1 is SQVTM, CDR2 ANQGSEA, per germline. CDR3 residues: CSYKGTGAIGGQETQYF. CDR3 bases: TGCAGCTACAAAGGGACAGGGGCAATAGGAGGGCAAGAGACCCAGTACTTC.

This chain uses TRBV14 with TRBJ2-5, with TRBD1 as a possible D gene (6 bases). The CDR3 loop spans 16 amino acids. Trimming left V 4 bases short and J 4 bases short, with 19 bases between. Germline values: CDR1 SGHDN, CDR2 FVKESK. CDR3 protein: CASSPPTGTLGETQYF. The DNA of the CDR3 is TGTGCCAGCAGCCCTCCGACAGGAACCCTCGGAGAGACCCAGTACTTC.

The chain employs TRBV28 and TRBJ1-5; 7 bases are shared with TRBD1. With 4 bases clipped from V and 15 bases from J, the junction kept 9 bases outside the gene matches. CDR1 is MDHEN, CDR2 SYDVKM, per germline. The CDR3 is 12 residues long. CDR3 sequence: CASSSGQYTGHF. The CDR3, as DNA: TGTGCCAGCAGTTCGGGACAGTATACCGGGCATTTT.

There are a few counts of this clonotype. This chain connects TRBV12-3 or TRBV12-4 to TRBJ1-1; D not resolved. Deletions cut 3 bases from V and 10 bases from J, with 9 bases between. The CDR3 spans 11 residues. CDR3 in DNA: TGTGCCAGCAGTTTCGGATCTTTAGCTTTCTTT. It is translated as CASSFGSLAFF.

The V call is TRBV20-1, the J call TRBJ2-5, with a weak D call TRBD1 (5 bases). CDR1 is DFQATT and CDR2 is SNEGSKA in the germline V gene (reference sequence). Trimming removed 1 base at V and 2 bases at J, with 17 bases between. There are 16 residues in the CDR3. The CDR3 nucleotides are TGCAGTGCTAGAGTCCGAAACAGGTTGAAACAAGAGACCCAGTACTTC. Translated, it gives CSARVRNRLKQETQYF.

The chain carries TRBV14 and TRBJ1-2; 8 positions match TRBD1. The CDR3 runs to 15 residues. V lost 0 bases and J lost 7; bases outside the gene matches: 7. The germline V gene encodes CDR1 SGHDN and CDR2 FVKESK. The CDR3 DNA sequence: TGTGCCAGCAGCCAAGAGCCGGACAGGGTGGTTGGCTACACCTTC. It yields the protein CASSQEPDRVVGYTF.

This clonotype has more than one count but fewer than ten. The chain links TRBV12-3 or TRBV12-4 to TRBJ2-7, with D possibly being TRBD2 (5 bases). The germline V and J ends were trimmed by 5 bases and 3 bases, with 11 bases remaining between them. The CDR3 runs to 13 residues. This CDR3 is CASSDGKHYEQYF. As DNA, the CDR3 is TGTGCCAGCAGTGACGGGAAGCACTACGAGCAGTACTTC.

The V call is TRBV7-9, the J call TRBJ2-7, with D perhaps being TRBD1 or TRBD2 (5 bases each). Per germline, CDR1 SEHNR and CDR2 FQNEAQ (reference sequence). This CDR3 has 14 residues. Trimming removed 0 bases from V and 2 bases from J, with 8 bases in between. The CDR3 DNA reads as TGTGCCAGCAGCTTAGCAGGGACCACCTACGAGCAGTACTTC. It is translated as CASSLAGTTYEQYF.

The rearrangement joins TRBV11-2 to TRBJ1-2, with no clear D. The CDR3 length is 17 residues. Germline V lookup: CDR1 SGHAT, CDR2 FQNNGV. V lost 4 bases to trimming and J lost 0 bases, with 18 bases between them. This CDR3 is CASSSLRGGQTNYGYTF. As DNA, the CDR3 is TGTGCCAGCAGCTCCCTTCGAGGAGGGCAAACTAACTATGGCTACACCTTC.

The chain recombines TRBV9 with TRBJ2-5, with 10 nucleotides matching TRBD1. CDR1 and CDR2 (germline): SGDLS, YYNGEE. The V segment lost 2 bases and the J segment 3 bases; nucleotides outside the gene matches: 4. The CDR3 contains 15 residues. CDR3 in amino acids: CASSVWGQGKETQYF. The CDR3 bases are TGTGCCAGCAGCGTTTGGGGACAGGGGAAAGAGACCCAGTACTTC.

The rearrangement uses TRBV5-1 and TRBJ2-4, with a possible D match to TRBD1 (6 bases). The DNA end lines up better with TRBJ2-7; the J call may be wrong. CDR3 length: 14 residues. The V gene's germline CDR1 is SGHRS and CDR2 YFSETQ. The CDR3 DNA sequence: TGCGCCAGCAGCTTGACAGGGTTGGTCGACGAGCAGTACTTC. Its translation is CASSLTGLVDEQYF.

In its sample, this clonotype was seen a few times. The chain links TRBV20-1 to TRBJ2-6; D is unresolved. Germline V gene data show CDR1 as DFQATT and CDR2 as SNEGSKA (reference sequence). The CDR3 loop spans 14 amino acids. V gave up 6 bases and J gave up 5 bases, with 14 bases separating them. The CDR3 DNA reads as TGCAGTGCCCCTCGGGCAGGCCGGGCCAACGTCCTGACTTTC. It is translated as CSAPRAGRANVLTF.

The rearrangement joins TRBV10-3 to TRBJ2-2; D is perhaps TRBD2 (6 bases). Between the trimmed V and J ends, which lost 2 bases and 0 bases, there was a span of 7 bases. CDR3 length: 15 residues. Germline CDR1 and CDR2: ENHRY and SYGVKD. CDR3 in amino acids: CAISERGTNTGELFF. The DNA for the CDR3 is TGTGCCATCAGTGAGCGGGGGACGAACACCGGGGAGCTGTTTTTT.